This T cell receptor (beta chain) derives from a study of T-cell reconstitution after alpha-beta-depleted transplantation in children. This clonotype was recorded a few times. CDR3 length equals 16 residues. In germline, CDR1 is SGHRS, CDR2 YFSETQ. The J segment lost 6 bases and the V segment lost 2 bases, leaving 14 bases of the junction unmatched. Unique molecular identifiers were incorporated into the prepared TCRbeta library. Each CDR3 protein is one row after TCRdb ran MiXCR on the PCR reads. Altogether roughly 500,000 distinct CDR3 sequences are present, approximately 30% being singletons, with the ten largest covering more than 2%.

The chain has TRBV5-1 and TRBJ2-7, with 7 nucleotides matching TRBD1. This specimen consisted of PBMCs from the stem cell graft donor, obtained from the stem cell graft. This sequence originates from a human donor who donated a stem cell graft to a child with aplastic anemia. CDR3 DNA sequence: TGCGCCAGCAGCTTCGAAGACAGGGTGAAACGGGCCGAGCAGTACTTC. Translation: CASSFEDRVKRAEQYF.